This record looks at one T cell receptor beta chain sequence and its context. The data were taken from a study of cytomegalovirus exposure and HLA in healthy donors. Germline loops: CDR1 ENHRY, CDR2 SYGVKD. Trimming took off 0 bases at V and 8 bases at J, with 10 bases between the two ends. The CDR3 is 13 amino acids. In the PCR, 60 Vbeta and 13 Jbeta primers were used. Method: immunoSEQ multiplex PCR; TCRdb's copy keeps in-frame clones and lacks some. The table shows about 120,000 clones, with around 76% occurring only once. The sequence was collected from a man aged 45-65 years in good health and CMV-seropositive. The sample was PBMCs. The V call is TRBV10-3, the J call TRBJ1-2, with TRBD1 as a possible D gene (6 bases). CDR3 loop: CAISESGADGYTF. CDR3 nucleotides: TGTGCCATCAGTGAGTCGGGGGCAGACGGCTACACCTTC.